This TCR beta chain came from a study of T cells in Graves' hyperthyroidism and ophthalmopathy. This clonotype was observed at least ten times. Researchers amplified the TCR beta CDR3 regions from RNA transcripts. First-round RT-PCR targeting the TCR CDR3 was performed with the HTBI primer set. From the multiplex PCR reads, TCRdb called clonotypes with MiXCR, one entry per CDR3 protein. The table lists about 400,000 distinct CDR3 sequences, under 15% of them singletons. Deletions cut 4 bases from V and 2 bases from J, with 8 bases between. CDR3 size: 12 residues. Germline CDR1 GTSNPN, CDR2 SVGIG (reference sequence).

The source material was blood. This TCR was recovered from a man aged 18 to 29 with Graves' ophthalmopathy. This chain connects TRBV30 to TRBJ1-1, with D uncertain. The CDR3 DNA follows: TGTGCCTGGACGTGGGGAAACACTGAAGCTTTCTTT. Translating it yields CAWTWGNTEAFF.